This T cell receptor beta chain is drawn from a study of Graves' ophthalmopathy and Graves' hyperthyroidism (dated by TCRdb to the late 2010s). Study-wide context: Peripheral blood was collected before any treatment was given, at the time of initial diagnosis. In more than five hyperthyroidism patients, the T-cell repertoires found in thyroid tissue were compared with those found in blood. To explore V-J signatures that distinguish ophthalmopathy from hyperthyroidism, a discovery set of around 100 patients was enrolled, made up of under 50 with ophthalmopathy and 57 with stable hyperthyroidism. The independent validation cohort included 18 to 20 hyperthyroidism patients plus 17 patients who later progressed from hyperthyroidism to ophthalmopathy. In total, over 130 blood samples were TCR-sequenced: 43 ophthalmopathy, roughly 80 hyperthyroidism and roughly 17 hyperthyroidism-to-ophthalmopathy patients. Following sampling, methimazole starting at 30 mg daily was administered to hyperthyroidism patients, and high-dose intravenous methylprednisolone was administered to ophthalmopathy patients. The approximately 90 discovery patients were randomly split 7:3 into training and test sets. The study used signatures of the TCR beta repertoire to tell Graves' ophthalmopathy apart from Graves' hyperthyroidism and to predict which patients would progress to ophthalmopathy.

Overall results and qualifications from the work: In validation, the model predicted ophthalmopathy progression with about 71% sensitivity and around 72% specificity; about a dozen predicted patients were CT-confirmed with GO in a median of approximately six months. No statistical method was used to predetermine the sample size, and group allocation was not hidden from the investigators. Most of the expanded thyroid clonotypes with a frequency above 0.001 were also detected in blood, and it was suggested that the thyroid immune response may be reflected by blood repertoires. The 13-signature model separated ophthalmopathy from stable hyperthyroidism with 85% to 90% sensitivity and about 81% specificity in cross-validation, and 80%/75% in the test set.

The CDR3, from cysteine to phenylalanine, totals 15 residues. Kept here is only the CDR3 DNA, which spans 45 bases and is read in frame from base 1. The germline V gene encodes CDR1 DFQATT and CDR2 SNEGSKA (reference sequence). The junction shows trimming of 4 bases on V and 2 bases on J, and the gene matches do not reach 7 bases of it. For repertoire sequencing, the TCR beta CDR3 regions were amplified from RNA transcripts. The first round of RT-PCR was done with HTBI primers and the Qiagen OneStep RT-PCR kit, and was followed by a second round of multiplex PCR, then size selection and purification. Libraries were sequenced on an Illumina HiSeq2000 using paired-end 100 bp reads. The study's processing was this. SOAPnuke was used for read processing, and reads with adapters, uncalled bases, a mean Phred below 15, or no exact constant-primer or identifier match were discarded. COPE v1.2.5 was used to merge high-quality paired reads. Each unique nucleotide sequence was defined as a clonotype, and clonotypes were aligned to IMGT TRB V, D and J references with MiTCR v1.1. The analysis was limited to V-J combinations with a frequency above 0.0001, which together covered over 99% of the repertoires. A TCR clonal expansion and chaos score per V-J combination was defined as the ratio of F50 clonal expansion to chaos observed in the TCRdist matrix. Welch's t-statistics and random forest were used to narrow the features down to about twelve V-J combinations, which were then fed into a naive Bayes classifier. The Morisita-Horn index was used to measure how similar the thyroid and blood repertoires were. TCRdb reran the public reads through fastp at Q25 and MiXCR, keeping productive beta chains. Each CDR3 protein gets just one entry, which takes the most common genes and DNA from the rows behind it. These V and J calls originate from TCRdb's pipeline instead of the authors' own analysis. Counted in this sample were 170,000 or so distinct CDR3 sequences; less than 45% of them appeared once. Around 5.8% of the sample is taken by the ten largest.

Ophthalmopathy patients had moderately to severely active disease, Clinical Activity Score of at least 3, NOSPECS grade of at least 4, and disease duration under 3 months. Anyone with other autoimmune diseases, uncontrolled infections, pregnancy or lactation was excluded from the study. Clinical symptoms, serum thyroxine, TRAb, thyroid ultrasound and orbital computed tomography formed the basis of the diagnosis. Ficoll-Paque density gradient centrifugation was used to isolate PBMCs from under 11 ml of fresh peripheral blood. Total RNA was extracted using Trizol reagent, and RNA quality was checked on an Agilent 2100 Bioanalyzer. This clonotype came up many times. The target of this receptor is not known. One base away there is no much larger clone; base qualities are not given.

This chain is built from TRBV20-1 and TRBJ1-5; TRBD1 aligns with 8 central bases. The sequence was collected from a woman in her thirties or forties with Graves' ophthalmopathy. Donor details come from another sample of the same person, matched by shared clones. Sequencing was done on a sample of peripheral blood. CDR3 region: CSAKAQGDGNQPQHF. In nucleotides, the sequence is TGCAGTGCTAAGGCACAGGGGGACGGCAATCAGCCCCAGCATTTT.